The entry below gives a single TCR beta chain sequence along with its context. Its antigen remains unidentified. Recent acute infections and vaccinations were absent in the healthy HIV-negative adult donors. All participating donors were Caucasian adults from Nashville, Tennessee. This record belongs to a study of shared clonotypes between healthy human individuals. General observations from the study: Unshared clonotypes carried lower generation probabilities than those common to all four donors.

The V end lost 8 bases, the J end lost 0 bases, and 11 bases lay between the germline ends. The CDR3 is 14 amino acids. The germline V gene has CDR1 MNHNS and CDR2 SASEGT. Approximately 220 ng DNA, about 30,000 T cell genomes, went into each sorted-subset replicate PCR. Measured with immunoSEQ multiplex PCR; TCRdb has only the in-frame clones, and not every one. There are some 1,600,000 clones in the sample; around 98% occur only once, and roughly 0.45% lies in the top ten. What was sequenced was naive CD4+ T cells sorted from blood. Subset in this sample: CD45RA+ positively selected. This receptor was identified in a young man in good health. This chain joins TRBV6-1 and TRBJ2-1, with D unclear. The CDR3 nucleotides read TGTGCCAGCCTACAAAGTAACTCCTACAATGAGCAGTTCTTC. Encoded protein: CASLQSNSYNEQFF.